This T cell receptor (beta chain) was retrieved from a study of post-analysis software for immune sequencing data. Findings and limits, study-wide: A handful of TRBV segments (TRBV5-6, TRBV5-1 and TRBV20-1 among them) occurred more frequently in patients than in controls.

Incorporated into the TCR beta cDNA libraries were unique molecular identifiers, which served to reduce PCR and sequencing biases. TCRdb passed the PCR reads through MiXCR, listing each CDR3 protein once. This sample carries about 560,000 distinct CDR3 sequences, roughly 45% of them seen once, and the ten largest clones take around 1.7%. The CDR3 totals 14 residues. Trimming took off 2 bases at V and 2 bases at J, with 9 bases between the two ends. The germline V gene encodes CDR1 MNHEY and CDR2 SVGAGI. This clonotype occurred a few times. Its antigen remains unknown. Sequences were obtained from blood. The TCR sequence derives from a girl aged 10-17 years with multiple sclerosis. The V and J genes are TRBV6-5 and TRBJ1-2; D not resolved. CDR3 in DNA: TGTGCCAGCAGTTACGAGGGATCCAACTATGGCTACACCTTC. This translates into CASSYEGSNYGYTF.